Listed below are T cell receptor beta chains from one sample, sequenced in a study of blood T cell repertoires in COVID-19. Method: immunoSEQ multiplex PCR; TCRdb's copy keeps in-frame clones and lacks some. Of roughly 200,000 clones in the sample, 80% to 90% were seen once. What was sequenced was PBMCs or T cells enriched from blood (not recorded which). The receptors derive from a woman aged 40 to 50 with acute COVID-19. CDR3s include the opening cysteine and the closing phenylalanine or tryptophan. The order of the fields is CDR3 protein, J gene, V gene, D gene. A D gene is named only where the DNA matches it firmly.

CASHGTGRYEQYF	TRBJ2-7	TRBV5-5	TRBD1
CASSSGLAWDYEQYF	TRBJ2-7	TRBV6-2/TRBV6-3	TRBD2
CASSLNRGTSGKAGELFF	TRBJ2-2	TRBV7-3	TRBD2
CASSQTWTGENEQYF	TRBJ2-7	TRBV3-1/TRBV3-2	TRBD1
CASSSGNQPQHF	TRBJ1-5	TRBV12-3/TRBV12-4	-
CASSQGEASGRYEQYF	TRBJ2-7	TRBV4-2	TRBD2
CASSLVSSLNNEQFF	TRBJ2-1	TRBV7-9	-
CASGAGGTGNQPQHF	TRBJ1-5	TRBV28	TRBD1
CASSRRRGNEKLFF	TRBJ1-4	TRBV2	-
CASSPAQGVAKNIQYF	TRBJ2-4	TRBV18	TRBD1
CATSDSSTSGDPTDTQYF	TRBJ2-3	TRBV24-1	TRBD2
CASSLTDRDTNYGYTF	TRBJ1-2	TRBV27	TRBD1
CASSPRQGQPSYEQYF	TRBJ2-7	TRBV3-1/TRBV3-2	-
CASSYTGTNEKLFF	TRBJ1-4	TRBV6-5	-
CASSEGSGVTGELFF	TRBJ2-2	TRBV2	TRBD2
CASSLDNSWNTEAFF	TRBJ1-1	TRBV7-2	-
CASSPSGGSAPYEQYF	TRBJ2-7	TRBV4-1	TRBD2
CASSLVVQETQYF	TRBJ2-5	TRBV5-1	-
CASSNQGASGHTEAFF	TRBJ1-1	TRBV28	TRBD1
CASSLFSGEEQYF	TRBJ2-7	TRBV11-3	-
CSVRQSPAQETQYF	TRBJ2-5	TRBV29-1	-
CASSSGAGKQYF	TRBJ2-7	TRBV13	-
CASSLVGQGGDTQYF	TRBJ2-3	TRBV7-9	-
CAISEVPGVESGELFF	TRBJ2-2	TRBV10-3	-
CASSPIRRRSTDTQYF	TRBJ2-3	TRBV21-1	-
CASGLAGGETQYF	TRBJ2-5	TRBV5-4	TRBD2
CASSSTDRNYGYTF	TRBJ1-2	TRBV5-6	TRBD1
CSVVKTGTNEQYF	TRBJ2-7	TRBV29-1	TRBD1
CATPHGSGGIQETQYF	TRBJ2-5	TRBV24-1	TRBD2
CASSPGLAGYEQYF	TRBJ2-7	TRBV7-2	TRBD2
CAISPGQGAIAYEQYF	TRBJ2-7	TRBV10-3	TRBD1
CASSLSPEVAGGGPQETQYF	TRBJ2-5	TRBV3-1/TRBV3-2	TRBD2
CASSSTSFYEQYF	TRBJ2-7	TRBV3-1/TRBV3-2	TRBD2
CASSVKRASGANVLTF	TRBJ2-6	TRBV9	-
CASSLGFGAARREGEQFF	TRBJ2-1	TRBV5-1	TRBD2
CASSGGWNPYGYTF	TRBJ1-2	TRBV2	-
CASSSRERSETQYF	TRBJ2-5	TRBV5-1	TRBD2
CASSAERRRSYEQYF	TRBJ2-7	TRBV18	-
CASSQDEDYGYTF	TRBJ1-2	TRBV3-1/TRBV3-2	-
CASSETGWGYGYTF	TRBJ1-2	TRBV25-1	-
CASSQDSVYNYGYTF	TRBJ1-2	TRBV3-1/TRBV3-2	-
CASSQAKWDSSPLHF	TRBJ1-6	TRBV7-8	TRBD1
CAWTSGQGAGQYF	TRBJ2-7	TRBV30	TRBD1
CASSSGSSYEQYF	TRBJ2-7	TRBV7-9	TRBD2
CASSEELGTLYNEQFF	TRBJ2-1	TRBV6-1	-
CASSQGWASGRTKNIQYF	TRBJ2-4	TRBV4-1	TRBD2
CASSMSGRSYNEQFF	TRBJ2-1	TRBV5-4	TRBD2
CATSRVGTGGMAFF	TRBJ1-1	TRBV15	TRBD1
CASSFDSANTGELFF	TRBJ2-2	TRBV19	-
CASSQDEGGLAGCAVQETQYF	TRBJ2-5	TRBV4-1	TRBD2
CAWSFNSNTGELFF	TRBJ2-2	TRBV30	-
CASSQTGPEAFF	TRBJ1-1	TRBV3-1/TRBV3-2	TRBD1
CASSLNGVTDTQYF	TRBJ2-3	TRBV7-9	-
CASSLENLEGQGRFSNQPQHF	TRBJ1-5	TRBV11-3	TRBD1